This T cell receptor (beta chain) was sequenced during a study of beta chain features in type 1 diabetes. Study results and limitations: There was a moderate but significant shortening of TCRB CDR3s in all four CD4+ subsets of Type 1 diabetes patients.

Heparinised blood was drawn once per donor, averaging approximately 0.12 L. Of the isolated RNA, all was reverse transcribed, and so the sequenced material was expressed TCRB transcripts. The table came from immunoSEQ multiplex PCR; TCRdb's copy has only in-frame clones and leaves some out. The table lists about 280,000 clones, approximately 16% of them singletons, with less than 0.02% in the top ten. Notes on this clone: Its antigen is currently unknown.

The V end lost 5 bases, the J end lost 4 bases, and 6 bases lay between the germline ends. Germline values: CDR1 SEHNR, CDR2 FQNEAQ (reference sequence). This CDR3 is 11 amino acids long. Material: naive CD4+ T cells from blood. The chain is built from TRBV7-9 and TRBJ2-7; TRBD2 is a possible D gene (5 bases). This sequence originates from a man aged 18 to 29 with type 1 diabetes. This chain's CDR3 is CASSREYEQYF. For the CDR3, the DNA is TGTGCCAGCAGCCGGGAATACGAGCAGTACTTC.